Shown below are 10 T cell receptor beta chains from a single sample sequenced in a study of blood T cell repertoires in COVID-19. TCRdb's table, derived via immunoSEQ multiplex PCR, lists solely in-frame clones and lacks some. The sample carries about 31,000 clones, approximately 90% recorded once. What was sequenced was peripheral blood. Receptors originate from a man aged 55 to 69 with acute or convalescent COVID-19.

The V and J genes are TRBV9 and TRBJ1-2; 9 nucleotides line up with TRBD1. Germline values: CDR1 SGDLS, CDR2 YYNGEE. V shed 4 bases and J 1 base; nucleotides not matched to a gene: 5. This CDR3 is built from 15 residues. CDR3: CASSTRTGVNYGYTF. The DNA for the CDR3 is TGTGCCAGCAGCACCCGGACAGGGGTTAACTATGGCTACACCTTC.

The table lists this clone with a count of one. The CDR3 DNA reads as TGCAGCGCAAAAACAACAGGGTACGTCGAGCAGTTCTTC. Protein sequence: CSAKTTGYVEQFF. J is TRBJ2-1 and V is TRBV29-1; weak D call: TRBD1 (6 bases). In germline, CDR1 is SQVTM, CDR2 ANQGSEA. Trimming shortened V by 7 bases and J by 10 bases, and 20 bases separated the two germline ends. CDR3 length equals 13 residues.

The rearrangement joins TRBV3-1 (or the pseudogene TRBV3-2) to TRBJ1-1; D not certain. Germline CDR1 reads LGHDT; CDR2 reads YNNKEL (reference sequence). Trimming shortened V by 5 bases and J by 1 base, and 11 bases separated the two germline ends. The CDR3 is made up of 14 amino acids. CDR3 DNA sequence: TGTGCCAGCAGCTTACGGGGAGGGAACACTGAAGCTTTCTTT. It encodes CASSLRGGNTEAFF.

The chain uses TRBV20-1 and TRBJ2-6, with D unclear. Trimming removed 3 bases at V and 0 bases at J, with 9 bases between. CDR1 is DFQATT and CDR2 is SNEGSKA in the germline V gene (reference sequence). The CDR3 sequence is 15 residues long. The CDR3 spells CSASNGISGANVLTF. The CDR3 bases are TGCAGTGCTAGTAACGGTATCTCTGGGGCCAACGTCCTGACTTTC.

Worth noting for this clone: An end of the junction differs from the germline gene, which may be a read error. CDR3 in DNA: TGTGCTAGCAGCCCATCCTCCCAGGGCGCTACCGGGGAGCTGTTTTTT. As protein: CASSPSSQGATGELFF. The chain carries TRBV7-7 and TRBJ2-2; maybe TRBD1 (5 bases). This CDR3 contains 16 residues. Germline V gene sequence: CDR1 SSHAT, CDR2 FNYEAQ (reference sequence).

The chain joins TRBV30 to TRBJ1-6, with 8 bases fitting TRBD1. The CDR3 has 14 amino acids. Trimming at V came to 6 bases and at J to 7 bases, leaving 8 bases not matched to a gene. In germline, CDR1 is GTSNPN, CDR2 SVGIG (reference sequence). Here the CDR3 reads CACLGDRKNSPLHF. The CDR3 DNA follows: TGTGCCTGTCTCGGGGACAGGAAGAATTCACCCCTCCACTTT. Full variable domain (missing parts from reference TRBV30 and TRBJ1-6): SQTIHQWPATLVQPVGSPLSLECTVEGTSNPNLYWYRQAAGRGLQLLFYSVGIGQISSEVPQNLSASRPQDRQFILSSKKLLLSDSGFYLCACLGDRKNSPLHFGNGTRLTVT.

V is TRBV6-6 and J is TRBJ1-1; D gene unclear. V was trimmed by 1 base and J by 6 bases, leaving 6 bases between them. This CDR3 contains 12 residues. Germline V CDR1 and CDR2: MNHNY, SVGAGI (reference sequence). The CDR3 spells CASSYLAAEAFF. CDR3 in DNA: TGTGCCAGCAGTTACTTGGCAGCTGAAGCTTTCTTT.

This clone was detected only once. The V and J genes are TRBV2 and TRBJ1-1, with 9 nucleotides matching TRBD1. The germline V gene encodes CDR1 SNHLY and CDR2 FYNNEI. Trimming cost V 5 bases and J 9 bases; bases outside gene matches: 4. CDR3 size: 12 residues. The CDR3 loop reads CASSLQGAKAFF. CDR3 DNA sequence: TGTGCCAGCAGTCTACAGGGGGCGAAAGCTTTCTTT.

The rearrangement links TRBV5-8 to TRBJ2-5; D remains unclear. Germline V gene sequence: CDR1 SGHTS, CDR2 YDEGEE. Trimming removed 3 bases from V and 4 bases from J, with 7 bases in between. The length of the CDR3 is 12 residues. The CDR3 DNA reads as TGTGCCAGCAGCTACGGTCGAGAGACCCAGTACTTC. Residues: CASSYGRETQYF. Based on the CDR3 plus reference TRBV5-8 and TRBJ2-5, the full variable domain is EAGVTQSPTHLIKTRGQQATLRCSPISGHTSVYWYQQALGLGLQFLLWYDEGEERNRGNFPPRFSGRQFPNYSSELNVNALELEDSALYLCASSYGRETQYFGPGTRLLVL.

The rearrangement joins TRBV5-1 to TRBJ1-1; D is possibly TRBD1 (6 bases). The V end lost 0 bases, the J end lost 3 bases, and 12 bases lay between the germline ends. The CDR3 runs 15 residues. CDR1 and CDR2 (germline): SGHRS, YFSETQ. CDR3 in amino acids: CASSLGVRGDTEAFF. The CDR3 DNA reads TGCGCCAGCAGCTTGGGGGTCAGGGGAGACACTGAAGCTTTCTTT.